Below, 19 T cell receptor beta chains from the same sample are listed, as sequenced in a study of regulatory T cells in long-lasting Graves disease (dated by TCRdb to the early 2020s). This sample's time point label indicates: persistent/refractory GD, antithyroid drugs over 5 years with positive TRAb. For both TCR sequencing and RNA sequencing, RNA was extracted from PBMCs in TRIzol. Receptors were amplified or captured by multiplex PCR. Sequencing took place on an Illumina HiSeq 4000. TCR beta libraries were built with iRepertoire HTBI primers and Arm-PCR amplification of CDR3 regions. TCRdb reran the public reads through fastp at Q25 and MiXCR, keeping productive beta chains. All rows with the same CDR3 protein become a single entry with the most common DNA and genes. For this sample there are 700,000 or so distinct CDR3 sequences; around 30% appear just once. The top ten constitute roughly 40% of the sample.

This material consisted of peripheral blood mononuclear cells (PBMCs), taken when the disease was refractory, from a patient treated with antithyroid drugs. These TCRs come from a female donor with Graves disease.

The rearrangement uses TRBV7-3 and TRBJ1-2; 8 bases line up with TRBD1. V gave up 7 bases and J gave up 6 bases; unmatched junction bases: 4. The CDR3 consists of 12 residues. Germline V gene lookup returns CDR1 SGHTA and CDR2 FQGTGA. The CDR3 reads CASIKDRDGYTF. The DNA of the CDR3 is TGTGCCAGCATTAAGGACAGGGATGGCTACACCTTC.

The J gene is TRBJ1-3, the V gene TRBV28, with D possibly matching TRBD1 (6 bases). Germline V gene lookup returns CDR1 MDHEN and CDR2 SYDVKM. This CDR3 comprises 17 residues. Deletions cut 9 bases from V and 3 bases from J, with 24 bases between. Here the CDR3 reads CASSAEQGARGGNTIYF. DNA of the CDR3: TGTGCCAGTTCGGCTGAACAGGGAGCAAGGGGTGGAAACACCATATATTTT.

This sequence joins TRBV10-1 and TRBJ2-7, with D hard to call. In germline, CDR1 is WNHNN, CDR2 SYGVQD (reference sequence). The germline V and J ends were trimmed by 5 bases and 3 bases, with 8 bases remaining between them. The CDR3 loop spans 12 amino acids. CDR3 region: CASSWWDYEQYF. The CDR3 DNA reads TGCGCCAGCAGTTGGTGGGACTACGAGCAGTACTTC.

The chain couples TRBV7-2 to TRBJ2-1, with no clear D. The CDR3 sequence is 13 residues long. V gave up 1 base and J gave up 4 bases, with 5 bases separating them. Germline V lookup: CDR1 SGHTA, CDR2 FQGNSA. The CDR3 loop is CASSLGRYNEQFF. The CDR3 nucleotides are TGTGCCAGCAGCTTAGGGCGTTACAATGAGCAGTTCTTC.

CDR3 sequence (DNA): TGCGCCAGCAGCTTGGACGGACAGGGCTACGAGCAGTACTTC. The encoded protein is CASSLDGQGYEQYF. V and J are TRBV5-1 and TRBJ2-7; 8 bases map to TRBD1. V was pared by 0 bases and J by 3 bases, with 2 bases of the junction left unmatched. Per the germline V gene, CDR1 is SGHRS and CDR2 is YFSETQ. The CDR3 sequence is 14 residues long.

This rearrangement joins TRBV15 to TRBJ1-1; 9 bases are shared with TRBD1. CDR1 is LNHNV and CDR2 is YYDKDF in the germline V gene (reference sequence). This CDR3 has 16 amino acids. Losses at the gene ends were 2 bases for V and 2 bases for J; bases not matched to a gene: 6. CDR3 amino acids: CATSRPGQGGNTEAFF. The CDR3 nucleotides are TGTGCCACCAGCAGACCGGGACAGGGAGGAAACACTGAAGCTTTCTTT. The complete variable domain, with remaining parts taken from reference TRBV15 and TRBJ1-1, reads DAMVIQNPRYQVTQFGKPVTLSCSQTLNHNVMYWYQQKSSQAPKLLFHYYDKDFNNEADTPDNFQSRRPNTSFCFLDIRSPGLGDTAMYLCATSRPGQGGNTEAFFGQGTRLTVV.

The chain employs TRBV30 and TRBJ1-5; no clear D. The V and J ends lost 0 bases and 7 bases respectively, with 10 bases between them. The germline CDR1 and CDR2 sequences are GTSNPN and SVGIG (reference sequence). CDR3 size: 13 residues. CDR3 nucleotides: TGTGCCTGGAGTGTAGCTCAGCGCCAGCCCCAGCATTTT. Translating it yields CAWSVAQRQPQHF.

This clonotype was observed at least ten times. The chain links TRBV6-1 to TRBJ2-5; 7 nucleotides align to TRBD2. Germline V CDR1 and CDR2: MNHNS, SASEGT. J lost 5 bases, V lost 7 bases, and 10 bases had no gene match. The CDR3 sequence is 14 residues long. The CDR3, as DNA: TGTGCCAGCAATCCCGGGACTACTAGGGAGACCCAGTACTTC. Its translation: CASNPGTTRETQYF.

This clonotype was seen ten or more times. This chain uses TRBV19 with TRBJ1-4; 7 bases agree with TRBD1. The V gene end was trimmed by 6 bases and the J gene end by 5 bases; junction bases not matched to a gene: 6. The germline gives CDR1 LNHDA, CDR2 SQIVND (reference sequence). The CDR3 sequence is 14 residues long. CDR3 protein: CASSIRDSNEKLFF. In nucleotides, the CDR3 is TGTGCCAGTAGCATCCGGGACAGCAATGAAAAACTGTTTTTT.

This clonotype was counted ten times or more. V gene TRBV2 combines with J gene TRBJ2-2; D is uncertain. Deletions cut 4 bases from V and 2 bases from J, with 5 bases between. The CDR3 loop spans 13 amino acids. Germline V gene data show CDR1 as SNHLY and CDR2 as FYNNEI. This CDR3 is CASSVDNTGELFF. Here the CDR3 DNA reads TGTGCCAGCAGTGTTGATAACACCGGGGAGCTGTTTTTT.

For this clonotype: This could be a read error, since a much larger clone is one nucleotide away. V usage is TRBV6-1 and J usage is TRBJ1-5; TRBD1 matches at 7 bases. CDR1 is MNHNS, CDR2 SASEGT, per germline. There are 13 residues in the CDR3. V lost 8 bases and J lost 2; bases outside the gene matches: 3. In nucleotides, the CDR3 is TGTGCCAGCCAGGACAGGCGCAATCAGCCCCAGCATTTT. It yields the protein CASQDRRNQPQHF.

There are a few counts of this clonotype. A junction boundary mismatches the germline segment, possibly from a read error. The chain has TRBV6-5 and TRBJ1-4; D may be TRBD1 (6 bases). Germline values: CDR1 MNHEY, CDR2 SVGAGI. This CDR3 is built from 15 residues. In DNA form, the CDR3 reads TGTGCCACCAGTTGGATGGACAGCGATAATGAAAAACTGTTTTTT. Translation: CATSWMDSDNEKLFF.

This clonotype was detected many times. The CDR3 spells CASSKDRGNNSPLHF. In nucleotides, the CDR3 is TGTGCCAGCAGTAAGGACAGGGGGAATAATTCACCCCTCCACTTT. The V call is TRBV2, the J call TRBJ1-6; 10 bases match TRBD1. CDR1 and CDR2 from the germline V gene are SNHLY and FYNNEI. V shed 5 bases, J shed 5 bases, and the junction held 3 bases outside the gene matches. The CDR3 consists of 15 residues.

The chain couples TRBV20-1 to TRBJ2-7, with TRBD1 matching 9 bases. Germline CDR1 is DFQATT and CDR2 is SNEGSKA (reference sequence). V shed 3 bases and J 7 bases; nucleotides not matched to a gene: 10. The CDR3 is 14 amino acids. The CDR3 region is CSARAPGQGGEQYF. CDR3 sequence (DNA): TGCAGTGCTAGGGCCCCGGGACAGGGTGGGGAGCAGTACTTC.

This clonotype was found many times. This rearrangement joins TRBV2 to TRBJ1-6; tentative D call: TRBD1 (5 bases). This CDR3 spans 13 amino acids. The germline V gene encodes CDR1 SNHLY and CDR2 FYNNEI. V was clipped by 8 bases and J by 10 bases, with 15 bases between them. CDR3 sequence: CASQRDLGSPLHF. The CDR3 DNA reads TGTGCCAGCCAGAGGGACCTCGGATCACCCCTCCACTTT. Variable domain in full (rest from reference TRBV2 and TRBJ1-6): EPEVTQTPSHQVTQMGQEVILRCVPISNHLYFYWYRQILGQKVEFLVSFYNNEISEKSEIFDDQFSVERPDGSNFTLKIRSTKLEDSAMYFCASQRDLGSPLHFGNGTRLTVT.

This clonotype was recorded a few times. V usage is TRBV7-3 and J usage is TRBJ2-2, with 8 bases that match TRBD1. V lost 4 bases and J lost 4; bases outside the gene matches: 5. The CDR3 is 15 residues long. The germline V gene encodes CDR1 SGHTA and CDR2 FQGTGA. The CDR3 sequence: CASSSGQGVTGELFF. The CDR3 DNA sequence: TGTGCCAGCAGCTCTGGACAGGGAGTCACCGGGGAGCTGTTTTTT.

J is TRBJ2-6 and V is TRBV19; 8 nucleotides match TRBD1. This CDR3 spans 17 amino acids. Germline values: CDR1 LNHDA, CDR2 SQIVND (reference sequence). The J segment lost 2 bases and the V segment lost 4 bases, leaving 7 bases of the junction unmatched. CDR3 loop: CASSSRTGSPGANVLTF. For the CDR3, the DNA is TGTGCCAGTAGTAGCCGGACAGGGAGCCCTGGGGCCAACGTCCTGACTTTC.

For this clonotype: One junction end disagrees with the germline gene, perhaps due to a read error. V gene TRBV6-1 combines with J gene TRBJ1-1; D remains unclear. The CDR3 extends over 14 amino acids. Germline CDR1 and CDR2: MNHNS and SASEGT. CDR3 residues: CASSVTPSNTETFF. The CDR3 DNA reads TGTGCCAGCAGTGTAACGCCCTCGAACACTGAAACTTTCTTT.

This chain connects TRBV6-9 to TRBJ1-1; D possibly corresponds to TRBD1 (6 bases). This CDR3 is built from 17 residues. Germline loops: CDR1 MNHGY, CDR2 SVAAGI. Trimming took 3 bases from V and 0 from J, leaving 17 bases between them. The CDR3: CASSYGGAAGMNTEAFF. The CDR3 region has the DNA TGTGCCAGCAGTTACGGGGGGGCGGCAGGCATGAACACTGAAGCTTTCTTT.